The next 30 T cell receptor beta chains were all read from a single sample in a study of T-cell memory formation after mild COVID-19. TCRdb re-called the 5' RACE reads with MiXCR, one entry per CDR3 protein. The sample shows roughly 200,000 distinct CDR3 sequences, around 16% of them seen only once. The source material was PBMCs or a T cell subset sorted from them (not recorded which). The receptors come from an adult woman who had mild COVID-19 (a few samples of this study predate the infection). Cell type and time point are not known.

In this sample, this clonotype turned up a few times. The CDR3 region has the DNA TGCGCCAGCAGCTTTAACACAGGTGGACCCCTCCACTTT. This codes for CASSFNTGGPLHF. The chain uses TRBV5-1 and TRBJ1-6, with a weak D call TRBD1 (5 bases). The CDR3 is 13 amino acids. V was trimmed by 2 bases and J by 12 bases, leaving 12 bases between them. Germline V gene lookup returns CDR1 SGHRS and CDR2 YFSETQ.

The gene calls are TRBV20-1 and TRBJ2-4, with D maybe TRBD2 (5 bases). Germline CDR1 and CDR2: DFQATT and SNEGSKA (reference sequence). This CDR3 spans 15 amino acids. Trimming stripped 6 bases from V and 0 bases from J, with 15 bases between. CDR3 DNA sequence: TGCAGTGCCCCGGGAAGAAGATTAGCCAAAAACATTCAGTACTTC. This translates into CSAPGRRLAKNIQYF.

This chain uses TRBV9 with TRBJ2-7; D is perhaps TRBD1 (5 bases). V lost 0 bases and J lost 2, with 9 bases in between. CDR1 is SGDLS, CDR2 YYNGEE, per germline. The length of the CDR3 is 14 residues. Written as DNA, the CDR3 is TGTGCCAGCAGCGTAGCAGGGTCCCCCTACGAGCAGTACTTC. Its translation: CASSVAGSPYEQYF.

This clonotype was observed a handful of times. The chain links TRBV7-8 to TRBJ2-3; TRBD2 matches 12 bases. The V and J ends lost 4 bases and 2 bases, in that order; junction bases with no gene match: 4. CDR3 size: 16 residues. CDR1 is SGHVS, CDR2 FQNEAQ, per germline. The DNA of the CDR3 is TGTGCCAGCAGCTGGCCTAGCGGGAGGGCCACAGATACGCAGTATTTT. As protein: CASSWPSGRATDTQYF.

DNA of the CDR3: TGTGCCATCAGTGAGGGCAAAAACATTCAGTACTTC. This gives the protein CAISEGKNIQYF. The chain employs TRBV10-3 and TRBJ2-4; no clear D gene. This CDR3 region has 12 residues. The V end lost 2 bases, the J end lost 3 bases, and 2 bases lay between the germline ends. Germline V gene data show CDR1 as ENHRY and CDR2 as SYGVKD.

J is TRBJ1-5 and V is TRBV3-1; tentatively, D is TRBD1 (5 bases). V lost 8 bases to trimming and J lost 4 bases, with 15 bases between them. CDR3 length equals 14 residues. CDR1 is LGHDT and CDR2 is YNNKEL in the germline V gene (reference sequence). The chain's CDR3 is CASSGGSPNQPQHF. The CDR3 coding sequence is TGTGCCAGCTCCGGGGGTTCCCCAAATCAGCCCCAGCATTTT.

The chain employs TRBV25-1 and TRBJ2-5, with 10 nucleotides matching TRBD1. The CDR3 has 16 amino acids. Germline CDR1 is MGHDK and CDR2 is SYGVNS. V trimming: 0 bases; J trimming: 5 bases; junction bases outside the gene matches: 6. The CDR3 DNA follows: TGTGCCAGCAGTGAATACCGGGACAGGGGACTGGAGACCCAGTACTTC. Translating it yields CASSEYRDRGLETQYF. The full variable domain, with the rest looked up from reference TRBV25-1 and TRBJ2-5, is EADIYQTPRYLVIGTGKKITLECSQTMGHDKMYWYQQDPGMELHLIHYSYGVNSTEKGDLSSESTVSRIRTEHFPLTLESARPSHTSQYLCASSEYRDRGLETQYFGPGTRLLVL.

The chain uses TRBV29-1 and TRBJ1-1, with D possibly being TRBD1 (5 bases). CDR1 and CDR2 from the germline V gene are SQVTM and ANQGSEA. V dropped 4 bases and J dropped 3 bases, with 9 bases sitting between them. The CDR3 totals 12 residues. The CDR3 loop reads CSVGRRDTEAFF. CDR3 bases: TGCAGCGTTGGACGCAGGGACACTGAAGCTTTCTTT.

The CDR3 reads CAISEALITDTQYF. The CDR3 bases are TGTGCCATCAGTGAGGCTCTTATCACAGATACGCAGTATTTT. The rearrangement uses TRBV10-3 and TRBJ2-3; D gene ambiguous. The V end lost 2 bases, the J end lost 2 bases, and 8 bases lay between the germline ends. Germline values: CDR1 ENHRY, CDR2 SYGVKD. The CDR3 runs to 14 residues.

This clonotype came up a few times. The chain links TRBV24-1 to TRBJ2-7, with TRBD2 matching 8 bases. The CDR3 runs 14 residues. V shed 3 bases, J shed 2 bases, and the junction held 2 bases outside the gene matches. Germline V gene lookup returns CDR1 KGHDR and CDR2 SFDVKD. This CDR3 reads CATSDGTRPYEQYF. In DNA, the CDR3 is TGTGCCACCAGTGATGGGACTAGACCCTACGAGCAGTACTTC.

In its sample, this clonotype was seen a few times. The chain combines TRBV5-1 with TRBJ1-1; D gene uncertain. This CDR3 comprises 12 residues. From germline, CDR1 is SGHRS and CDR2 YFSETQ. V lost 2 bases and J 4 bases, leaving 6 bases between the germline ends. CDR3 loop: CASSLEGTEAFF. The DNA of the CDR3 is TGCGCCAGCAGCTTAGAGGGCACTGAAGCTTTCTTT.

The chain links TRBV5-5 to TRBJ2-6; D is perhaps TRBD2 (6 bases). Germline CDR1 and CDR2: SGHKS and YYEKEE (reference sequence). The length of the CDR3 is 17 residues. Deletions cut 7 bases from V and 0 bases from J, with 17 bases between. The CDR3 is CASRGSLGLSGANVLTF. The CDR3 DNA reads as TGTGCCAGCCGGGGGAGTCTAGGGCTCTCTGGGGCCAACGTCCTGACTTTC.

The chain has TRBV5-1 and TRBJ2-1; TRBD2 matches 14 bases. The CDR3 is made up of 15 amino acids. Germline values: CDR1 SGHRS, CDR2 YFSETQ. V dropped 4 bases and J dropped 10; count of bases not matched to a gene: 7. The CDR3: CASSPGTSGSNEQFF. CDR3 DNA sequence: TGCGCCAGCAGCCCCGGGACTAGCGGGAGTAACGAGCAGTTCTTC.

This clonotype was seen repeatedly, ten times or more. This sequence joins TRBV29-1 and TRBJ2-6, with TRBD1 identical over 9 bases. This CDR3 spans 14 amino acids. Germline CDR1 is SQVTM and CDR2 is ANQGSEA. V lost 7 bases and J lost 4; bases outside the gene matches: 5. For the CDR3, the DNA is TGCAGCGCACAGGGGGCGGGAGGGGCCAACGTCCTGACTTTC. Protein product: CSAQGAGGANVLTF. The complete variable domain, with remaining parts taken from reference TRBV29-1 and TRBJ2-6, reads SAVISQKPSRDICQRGTSLTIQCQVDSQVTMMFWYRQQPGQSLTLIATANQGSEATYESGFVIDKFPISRPNLTFSTLTVSNMSPEDSSIYLCSAQGAGGANVLTFGAGSRLTVL.

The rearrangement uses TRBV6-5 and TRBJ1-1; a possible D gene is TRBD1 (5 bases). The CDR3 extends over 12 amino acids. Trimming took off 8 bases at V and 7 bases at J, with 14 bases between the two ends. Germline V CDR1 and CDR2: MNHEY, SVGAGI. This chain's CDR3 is CASQGSGLEAFF. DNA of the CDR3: TGTGCCAGCCAGGGCAGCGGCCTTGAAGCTTTCTTT.

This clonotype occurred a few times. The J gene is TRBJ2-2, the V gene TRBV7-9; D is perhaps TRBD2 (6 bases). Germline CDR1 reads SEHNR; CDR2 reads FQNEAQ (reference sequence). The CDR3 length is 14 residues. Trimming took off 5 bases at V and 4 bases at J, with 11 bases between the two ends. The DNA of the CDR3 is TGTGCCAGCAGCCCGTCGGGGGTCACCGGGGAGCTGTTTTTT. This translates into CASSPSGVTGELFF. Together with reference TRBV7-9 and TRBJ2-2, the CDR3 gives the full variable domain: DTGVSQNPRHKITKRGQNVTFRCDPISEHNRLYWYRQTLGQGPEFLTYFQNEAQLEKSRLLSDRFSAERPKGSFSTLEIQRTEQGDSAMYLCASSPSGVTGELFFGEGSRLTVL.

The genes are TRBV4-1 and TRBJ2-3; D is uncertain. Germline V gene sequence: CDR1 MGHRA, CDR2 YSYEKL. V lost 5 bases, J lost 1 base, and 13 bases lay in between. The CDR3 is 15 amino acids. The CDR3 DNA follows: TGCGCCAGCAGCTACCTAGGTTTGGGCACAGATACGCAGTATTTT. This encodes CASSYLGLGTDTQYF.

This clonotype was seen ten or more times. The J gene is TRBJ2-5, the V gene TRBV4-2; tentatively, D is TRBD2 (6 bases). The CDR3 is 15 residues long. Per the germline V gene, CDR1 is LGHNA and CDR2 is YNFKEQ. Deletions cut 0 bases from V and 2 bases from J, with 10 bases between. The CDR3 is CASSQELAAQETQYF. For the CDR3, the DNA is TGTGCCAGCAGCCAAGAACTAGCAGCTCAAGAGACCCAGTACTTC.

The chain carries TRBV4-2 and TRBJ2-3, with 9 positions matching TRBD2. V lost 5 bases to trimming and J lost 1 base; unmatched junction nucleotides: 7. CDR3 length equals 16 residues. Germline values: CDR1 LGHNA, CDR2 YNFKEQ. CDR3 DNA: TGTGCCAGCAGCTCTTTAGCGGGAGTTGGCACAGATACGCAGTATTTT. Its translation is CASSSLAGVGTDTQYF.

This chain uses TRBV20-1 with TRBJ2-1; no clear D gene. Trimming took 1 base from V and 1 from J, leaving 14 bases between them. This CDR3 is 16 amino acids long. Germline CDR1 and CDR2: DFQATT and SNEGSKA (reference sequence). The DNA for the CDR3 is TGCAGTGCTAGAGGGACGGGCCTTCGGTCCTACAATGAGCAGTTCTTC. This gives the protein CSARGTGLRSYNEQFF.

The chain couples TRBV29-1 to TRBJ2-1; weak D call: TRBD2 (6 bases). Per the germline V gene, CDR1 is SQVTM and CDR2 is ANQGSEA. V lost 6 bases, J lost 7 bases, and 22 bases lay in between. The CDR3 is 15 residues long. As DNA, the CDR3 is TGCAGCGTCGCCACCCTCCGGTCGGGGGAAAATGAGCAGTTCTTC. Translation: CSVATLRSGENEQFF.

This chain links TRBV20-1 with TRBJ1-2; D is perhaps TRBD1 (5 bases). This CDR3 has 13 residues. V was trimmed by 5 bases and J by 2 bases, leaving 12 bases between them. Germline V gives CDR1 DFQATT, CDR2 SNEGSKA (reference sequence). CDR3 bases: TGCAGTGCTGCTCAGGGTTCAAACTATGGCTACACCTTC. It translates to CSAAQGSNYGYTF.

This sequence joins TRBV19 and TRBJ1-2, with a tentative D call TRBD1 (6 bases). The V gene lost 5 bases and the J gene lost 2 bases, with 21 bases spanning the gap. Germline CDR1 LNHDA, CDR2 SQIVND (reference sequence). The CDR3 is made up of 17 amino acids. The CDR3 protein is CASSHLVALRGNYGYTF. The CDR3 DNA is TGTGCCAGTAGTCATCTTGTTGCCCTAAGGGGGAACTATGGCTACACCTTC.

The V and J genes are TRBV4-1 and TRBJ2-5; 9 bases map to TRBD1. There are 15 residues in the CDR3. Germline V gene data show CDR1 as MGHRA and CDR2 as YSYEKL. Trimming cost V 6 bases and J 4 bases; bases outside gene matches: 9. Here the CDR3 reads CASRGQGPGRETQYF. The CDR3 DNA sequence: TGCGCCAGCAGGGGACAGGGCCCGGGACGAGAGACCCAGTACTTC.

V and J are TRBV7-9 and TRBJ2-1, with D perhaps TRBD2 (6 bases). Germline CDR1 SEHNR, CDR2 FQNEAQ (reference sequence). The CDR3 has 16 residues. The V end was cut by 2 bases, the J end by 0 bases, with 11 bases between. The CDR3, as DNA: TGTGCCAGCAGCTTATTGGGACTTGCCTCCTACAATGAGCAGTTCTTC. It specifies CASSLLGLASYNEQFF.

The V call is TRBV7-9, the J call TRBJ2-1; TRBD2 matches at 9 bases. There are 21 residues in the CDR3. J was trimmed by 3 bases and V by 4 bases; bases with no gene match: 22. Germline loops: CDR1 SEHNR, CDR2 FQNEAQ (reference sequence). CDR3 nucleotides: TGTGCCAGCAGCTCCTCGTGGGGGAGCAGGTCTAGCGGGACATTCTACAATGAGCAGTTCTTC. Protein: CASSSSWGSRSSGTFYNEQFF. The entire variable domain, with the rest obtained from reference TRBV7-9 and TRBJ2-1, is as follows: DTGVSQNPRHKITKRGQNVTFRCDPISEHNRLYWYRQTLGQGPEFLTYFQNEAQLEKSRLLSDRFSAERPKGSFSTLEIQRTEQGDSAMYLCASSSSWGSRSSGTFYNEQFFGPGTRLTVL.

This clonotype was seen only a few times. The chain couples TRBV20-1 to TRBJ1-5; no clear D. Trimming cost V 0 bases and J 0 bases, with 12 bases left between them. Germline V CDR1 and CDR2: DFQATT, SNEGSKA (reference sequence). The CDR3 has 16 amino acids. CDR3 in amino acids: CSARDSQVYSNQPQHF. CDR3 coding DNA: TGCAGTGCTAGAGATAGTCAGGTTTATAGCAATCAGCCCCAGCATTTT.

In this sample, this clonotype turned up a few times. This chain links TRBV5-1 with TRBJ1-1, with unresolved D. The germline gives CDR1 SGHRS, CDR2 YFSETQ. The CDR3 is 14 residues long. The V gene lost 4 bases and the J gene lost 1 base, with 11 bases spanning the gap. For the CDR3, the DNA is TGCGCCAGCAGCCTAGACCATCCGAACACTGAAGCTTTCTTT. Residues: CASSLDHPNTEAFF.

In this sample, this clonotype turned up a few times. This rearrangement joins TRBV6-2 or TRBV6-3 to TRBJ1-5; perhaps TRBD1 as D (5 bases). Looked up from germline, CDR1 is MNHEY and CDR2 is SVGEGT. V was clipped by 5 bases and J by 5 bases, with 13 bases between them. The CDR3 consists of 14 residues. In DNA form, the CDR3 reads TGTGCCAGCAGTGAACCGGGACGCCATCAGCCCCAGCATTTT. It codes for CASSEPGRHQPQHF.

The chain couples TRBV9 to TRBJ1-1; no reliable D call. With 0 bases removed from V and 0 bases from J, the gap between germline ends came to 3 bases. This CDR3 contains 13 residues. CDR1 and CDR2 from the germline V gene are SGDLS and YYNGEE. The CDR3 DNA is TGTGCCAGCAGCGTAGCCGTGAACACTGAAGCTTTCTTT. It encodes CASSVAVNTEAFF.